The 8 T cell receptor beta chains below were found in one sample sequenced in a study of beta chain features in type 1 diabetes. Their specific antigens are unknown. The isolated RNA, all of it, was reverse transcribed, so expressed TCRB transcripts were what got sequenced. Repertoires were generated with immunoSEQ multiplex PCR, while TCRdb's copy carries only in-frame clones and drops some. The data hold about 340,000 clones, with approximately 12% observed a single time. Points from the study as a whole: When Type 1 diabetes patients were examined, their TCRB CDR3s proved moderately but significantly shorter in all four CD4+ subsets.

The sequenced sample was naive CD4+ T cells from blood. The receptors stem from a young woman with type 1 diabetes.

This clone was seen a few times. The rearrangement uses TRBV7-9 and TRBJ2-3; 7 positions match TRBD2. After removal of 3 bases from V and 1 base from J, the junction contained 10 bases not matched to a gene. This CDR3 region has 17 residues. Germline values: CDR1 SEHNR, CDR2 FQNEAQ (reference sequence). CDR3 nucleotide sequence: TGTGCCAGCAGCTTGAGGTGGGCGGGAGCGGGCACAGATACGCAGTATTTT. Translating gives CASSLRWAGAGTDTQYF.

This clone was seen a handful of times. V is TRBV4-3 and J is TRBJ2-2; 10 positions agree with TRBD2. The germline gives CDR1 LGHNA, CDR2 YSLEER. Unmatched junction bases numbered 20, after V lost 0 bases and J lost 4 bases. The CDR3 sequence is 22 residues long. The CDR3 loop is CASSQDGGLAALRDWTTGELFF. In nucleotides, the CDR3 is TGCGCCAGCAGCCAAGATGGTGGACTAGCGGCCTTGAGGGATTGGACCACCGGGGAGCTGTTTTTT.

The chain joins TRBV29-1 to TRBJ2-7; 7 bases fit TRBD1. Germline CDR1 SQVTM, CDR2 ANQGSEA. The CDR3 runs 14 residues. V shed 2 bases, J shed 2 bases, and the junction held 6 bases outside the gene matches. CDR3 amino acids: CSVEQGQVPYEQYF. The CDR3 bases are TGCAGCGTTGAACAAGGACAGGTGCCCTACGAGCAGTACTTC.

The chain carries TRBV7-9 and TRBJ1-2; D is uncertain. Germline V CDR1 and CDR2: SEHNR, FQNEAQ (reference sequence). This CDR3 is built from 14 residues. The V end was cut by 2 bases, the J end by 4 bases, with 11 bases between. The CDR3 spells CASSLFQGGYGYTF. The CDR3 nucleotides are TGTGCCAGCAGCTTATTTCAAGGCGGCTATGGCTACACCTTC.

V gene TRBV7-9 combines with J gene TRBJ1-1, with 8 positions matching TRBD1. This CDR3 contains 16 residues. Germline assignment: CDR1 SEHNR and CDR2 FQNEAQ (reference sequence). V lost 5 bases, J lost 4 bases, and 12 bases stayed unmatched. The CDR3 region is CASSEPDRGSSTEAFF. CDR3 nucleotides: TGTGCCAGCAGCGAGCCCGACAGGGGTAGCAGCACTGAAGCTTTCTTT.

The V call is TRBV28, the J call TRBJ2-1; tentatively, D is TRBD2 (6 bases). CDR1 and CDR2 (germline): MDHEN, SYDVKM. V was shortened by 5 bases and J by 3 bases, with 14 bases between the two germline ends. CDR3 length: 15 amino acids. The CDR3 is CASSAEGNFYNEQFF. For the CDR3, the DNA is TGTGCCAGCAGTGCGGAGGGGAACTTCTACAATGAGCAGTTCTTC.

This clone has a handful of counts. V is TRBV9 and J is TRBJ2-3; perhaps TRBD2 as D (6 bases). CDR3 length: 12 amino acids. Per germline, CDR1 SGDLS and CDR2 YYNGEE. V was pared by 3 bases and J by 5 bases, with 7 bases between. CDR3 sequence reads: CASSAGLDTQYF. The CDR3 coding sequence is TGTGCCAGCAGCGCGGGACTAGATACGCAGTATTTT.

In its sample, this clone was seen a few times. The CDR3 here is CASSHGGLNQPQHF. The CDR3 DNA reads as TGTGCCAGCAGCCACGGGGGACTAAATCAGCCCCAGCATTTT. The rearrangement joins TRBV4-2 to TRBJ1-5; the D gene is possibly TRBD1 (5 bases). Trimming cost V 3 bases and J 4 bases, with 10 bases left between them. The CDR3 is made up of 14 amino acids. The germline V gene encodes CDR1 LGHNA and CDR2 YNFKEQ.